This section outlines one T cell receptor beta chain sequence together with its context. The clone's antigen remains unknown. Base qualities are not recorded, but no much larger clone differs from it by a single base. The V end loses 3 bases and the J end loses 1 base, and a stretch of 16 bases separates them. The CDR3 has 17 amino acids, counting the end cysteine and phenylalanine. The CDR3 DNA has 51 bases and is translated from base 1. From a lookup of the germline V gene, CDR1 and CDR2 are MDHEN and SYDVKM. TCRbeta CDR3 regions were amplified from genomic DNA by means of the immunoSEQ Assay, a bias-controlled multiplex PCR. The study's own analysis went as follows. Nucleated cell counts per sample were estimated from amplification of reference gene primers within the assay. To quantify the absolute abundance of each unique TCRbeta CDR3 rearrangement, sequence reads were collapsed and filtered. For each sample, productive Simpson clonality was calculated as the square root of Simpson's diversity index across productive rearrangements. As stored in TCRdb, this immuneACCESS dataset retains in-frame rearrangements with V and J assigned. A fraction of the clones does not appear; measured against another copy, unresolved V genes explain less than half of the discrepancy, and the remainder lacks a known reason. V and J calls and clone size are copied from that table; D and trimming were computed from the DNA. The sample table contains approximately 46,000 clones; only one count was recorded for 82% of them. The leading ten clones occupy about 2.9% of the sample.

The entry originates in a study of blood T cell repertoires in COVID-19 (dated by TCRdb to about 2020). The study in broad terms: Samples covering the acute and convalescent phases of COVID-19 were provided by collaborators in the United States, Italy and Spain. The prospective study material was composed of cDNA or gDNA derived from T cells, B-cell-depleted T cells, or PBMCs. Where HLA class I and class II types were available, the types were taken from metadata supplied by the sample provider, not from assay-based typing. Subjects who had been exposed to COVID-19, were actively infected with it, or had recovered from it provided the deeply sampled blood TCRbeta repertoires that made up the dataset. The samples were drawn from the first 160 participants of the ongoing ImmuneRACE study and from 1,254 subjects provided by 6 global collaborators. The repertoires were released in a freely available public database intended as a resource for research on the immune response to SARS-CoV-2. A de-identified subject ID, COVID-19 status, age in years and sex were almost always included in the sample metadata.

Collaborating institutions collected whole blood in K2EDTA tubes following their own protocols. For TCRbeta analysis, collaborators shipped samples as frozen whole blood, isolated PBMCs, or DNA extracted from either of those sample types. Results the study describes overall, beyond this receptor: How much clinical and demographic metadata was included differed by source and by participant, and the metadata was provided uncurated.

Sequenced material: peripheral blood. The origin of this receptor is a woman aged 55-69 years with acute or convalescent COVID-19. Rearrangement joined TRBV28 to TRBJ2-1, and perhaps TRBD1 as D gene, on 5 matching bases. The nucleotides read TGTGCCAGCAGTTTGGGCAGGGTGGAAAAATCCTACAATGAGCAGTTCTTC. This codes for CASSLGRVEKSYNEQFF.